This section outlines one TCR beta chain sequence together with its context. What it recognizes is unknown. The source of the sample is a study of response to subunit inactivated influenza vaccine. Whole-study results and caveats: That few new T cells are recruited by each seasonal influenza vaccination was the authors' suggestion.

V shed 6 bases and J shed 2 bases, with 14 bases lying between them. The CDR3 runs 15 residues. TCRdb reprocessed the RT-PCR reads with MiXCR, giving one entry per CDR3 protein. Of about half a million distinct CDR3 sequences listed, around 8% are singletons. The chain combines TRBV12-3 or TRBV12-4 with TRBJ2-1; D may be TRBD2 (5 bases). The starting material was PBMCs from blood, obtained approximately 25 months after vaccination. The receptor's source is a man aged 50-75 years who received an inactivated influenza vaccine. The CDR3 DNA reads TGTGCCAGCAGCCGAGGGTATGGGGCCTACAATGAGCAGTTCTTC. As protein: CASSRGYGAYNEQFF.